Reported below is one T cell receptor (beta chain). Its antigen remains unidentified. Each patient was aged 18 to 65 and had newly diagnosed hyperthyroidism of under 2 months' duration. Exclusion of patients followed from uncontrolled infection, other autoimmune disease, pregnancy or lactation. The data belong to a study of T cells in Graves' hyperthyroidism and ophthalmopathy. TCR beta CDR3 regions were amplified from RNA transcripts. The TCR CDR3 was amplified in a first-round RT-PCR using the HTBI primer set. TCRdb re-called the multiplex PCR reads with MiXCR, one entry per CDR3 protein. The table records about 200,000 distinct CDR3 sequences, about a sixth of them present only once. Study-wide findings and caveats: Among thyroid clonotypes expanded above 0.001, most also appeared in blood.

The sequenced sample consisted of blood. The clonotype originates from a woman in her fifties or sixties with Graves' hyperthyroidism.

The CDR3 loop reads CASSSRGLNTEAFF. CDR3 nucleotide sequence: TGTGCCAGCAGTTCCCGGGGCCTAAACACTGAAGCTTTCTTT. The rearrangement links TRBV27 to TRBJ1-1; maybe TRBD1 (5 bases). This CDR3 has 14 amino acids. Looked up from germline, CDR1 is MNHEY and CDR2 is SMNVEV (reference sequence). Trimming took off 4 bases at V and 2 bases at J, with 11 bases between the two ends.